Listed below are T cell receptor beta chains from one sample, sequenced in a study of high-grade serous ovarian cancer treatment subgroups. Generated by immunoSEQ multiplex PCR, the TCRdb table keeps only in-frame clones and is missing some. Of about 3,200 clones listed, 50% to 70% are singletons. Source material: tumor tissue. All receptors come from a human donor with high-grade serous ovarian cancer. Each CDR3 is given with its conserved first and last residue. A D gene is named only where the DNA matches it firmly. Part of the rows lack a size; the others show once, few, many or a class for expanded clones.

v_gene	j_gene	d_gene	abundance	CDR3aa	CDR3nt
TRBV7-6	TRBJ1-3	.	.	CASSSVVGNTIYF	TGTGCCAGCAGCTCCGTCGTCGGAAACACCATATATTTT
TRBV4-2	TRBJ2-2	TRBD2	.	CASSRLAGGNTGELFF	TGTGCCAGCAGCCGGCTAGCGGGGGGGAACACCGGGGAGCTGTTTTTT
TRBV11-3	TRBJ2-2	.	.	CASSFSENTGELFF	TGTGCCAGCAGCTTCAGTGAAAACACCGGGGAGCTGTTTTTT
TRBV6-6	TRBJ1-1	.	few	CASSYGQDTEAFF	TGTGCCAGCAGTTACGGCCAAGACACTGAAGCTTTCTTT
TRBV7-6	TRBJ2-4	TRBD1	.	CASSLVAGGSAKNIQYF	TGTGCCAGCAGCTTAGTCGCAGGGGGCTCGGCCAAAAACATTCAGTACTTC
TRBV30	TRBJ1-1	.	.	CAWSVQGNTEAFF	TGTGCCTGGAGTGTTCAGGGTAACACTGAAGCTTTCTTT
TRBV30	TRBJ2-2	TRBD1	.	CAWTLRTGGITGELFF	TGTGCCTGGACCCTCCGGACAGGGGGTATTACCGGGGAGCTGTTTTTT
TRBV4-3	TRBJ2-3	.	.	CASSQDGGPTDTQYF	TGCGCCAGCAGCCAAGATGGTGGCCCAACAGATACGCAGTATTTT
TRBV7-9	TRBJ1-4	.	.	CASSAAWGANEKLFF	TGTGCCAGCAGCGCAGCTTGGGGGGCGAATGAAAAACTGTTTTTT
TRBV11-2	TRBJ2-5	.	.	CASSPDRETQYF	TGTGCCAGCAGCCCCGATCGGGAGACCCAGTACTTC
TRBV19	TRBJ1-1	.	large	CASRRAWTDLNTEAFF	TGTGCCAGTAGGCGAGCCTGGACAGACCTTAACACTGAAGCTTTCTTT
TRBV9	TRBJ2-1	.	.	CASSVVPGVVYNEQFF	TGTGCCAGCAGCGTAGTTCCGGGGGTGGTCTACAATGAGCAGTTCTTC